This record looks at one T cell receptor (beta chain) sequence and its context. In the original processing: Reference gene primer amplification gave nucleated cell count estimates. Clones were sequenced by immunoSEQ multiplex PCR, and TCRdb holds only the in-frame ones, with some missing. The V and J calls and clone size come from that table; D and trimming were worked out from the DNA. Here the sample spans roughly 260,000 clones, 88% being singletons. The germline gives CDR1 SGHTA, CDR2 FQGNSA. V was pared by 5 bases and J by 4 bases, with 10 bases of the junction left unmatched. The CDR3 sequence is 15 residues long. The data derive from a study of blood T cell repertoires in COVID-19. Study in general: Collection of acute and convalescent COVID-19 samples took place in the United States, Italy and Spain. PBMCs, B-cell-depleted T cells, or T cells were the source of the cDNA or gDNA that made up the material.

The clonotype was recovered from a man in his fifties or sixties who had recovered from COVID-19. The chain employs TRBV7-2 and TRBJ1-2; 7 bases agree with TRBD1. Material for sequencing was peripheral blood. CDR3 residues: CASSPGTATRYGYTF. DNA of the CDR3: TGTGCCAGCAGCCCCGGGACAGCGACACGCTATGGCTACACCTTC.